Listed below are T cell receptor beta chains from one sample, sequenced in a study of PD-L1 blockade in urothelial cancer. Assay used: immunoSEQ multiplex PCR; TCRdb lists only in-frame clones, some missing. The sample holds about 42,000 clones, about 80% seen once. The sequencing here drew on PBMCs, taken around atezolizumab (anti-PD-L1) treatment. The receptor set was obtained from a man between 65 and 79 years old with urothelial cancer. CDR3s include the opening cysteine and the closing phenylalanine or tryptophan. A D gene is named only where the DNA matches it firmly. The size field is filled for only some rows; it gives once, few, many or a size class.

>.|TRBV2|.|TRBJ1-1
TGTGCCAGCAGTCCGCAGGGGCCCTACACTGAAGCTTTCTTT
CASSPQGPYTEAFF
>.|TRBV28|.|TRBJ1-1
TGTGCCAGCAGTTTATCCAGGGGCGACACTGAAGCTTTCTTT
CASSLSRGDTEAFF
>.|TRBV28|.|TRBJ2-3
TGTGCCAGCAGTTCTTCACTGAGCACAGATACGCAGTATTTT
CASSSSLSTDTQYF
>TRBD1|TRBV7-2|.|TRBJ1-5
TGTGCCAGCAGCTCTTCGTGGGACAGCCACAATCAGCCCCAGCATTTT
CASSSSWDSHNQPQHF
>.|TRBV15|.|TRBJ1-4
TGTGCCACCAGCAGGCGCCGGGGGGGGGCCTCTAATGAAAAACTGTTTTTT
CATSRRRGGASNEKLFF
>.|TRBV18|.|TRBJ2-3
TGTGCCAGCTCACCAGAAGGGCTAGCGCTGGGGACAGATACGCAGTATTTT
CASSPEGLALGTDTQYF
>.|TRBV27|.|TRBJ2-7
TGTGCCAGCAGTTTATCCGGGGGTGGGGAGCAGTACTTC
CASSLSGGGEQYF
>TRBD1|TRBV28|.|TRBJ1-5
TGTGCCAGCAGAAAGGGGACAGATAGCAATCAGCCCCAGCATTTT
CASRKGTDSNQPQHF
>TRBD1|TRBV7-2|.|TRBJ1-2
TGTGCCAGCAGCTCCCCGGGACAGGGGTATGGCTACACCTTC
CASSSPGQGYGYTF
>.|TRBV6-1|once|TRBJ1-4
TGTGCCAGCAGTGTAGGGGTAGCTAATGAAAAACTGTTTTTT
CASSVGVANEKLFF
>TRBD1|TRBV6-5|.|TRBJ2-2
TGTGCCAGCAGTTCCCCGGGACAGGGTTACACCGGGGAGCTGTTTTTT
CASSSPGQGYTGELFF
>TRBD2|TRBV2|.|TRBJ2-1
TGTGCCAGCACTGACCCGGGACTAGTAACCTATGAGCAGTTCTTC
CASTDPGLVTYEQFF
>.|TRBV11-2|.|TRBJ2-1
TGTGCCAGCAGCTACCGGGGGTCGGGTATCGCCAATGAGCAGTTCTTC
CASSYRGSGIANEQFF
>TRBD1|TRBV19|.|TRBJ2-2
TGTGCCAGTAGTCCTACAGGGGAAAGGAACACCGGGGAGCTGTTTTTT
CASSPTGERNTGELFF
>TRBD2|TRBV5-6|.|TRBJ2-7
TGTGCCAGCACTCCTAGGGGAGGGAGACACGAGCAGTACTTC
CASTPRGGRHEQYF
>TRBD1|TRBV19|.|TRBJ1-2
TGTGCCACCGCGGGACAGCCGTTTAACTATGGCTACACCTTC
CATAGQPFNYGYTF
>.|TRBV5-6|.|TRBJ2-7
TGTGCCAGCAGCTTGGCAGGGGACGAGCAGTACTTC
CASSLAGDEQYF
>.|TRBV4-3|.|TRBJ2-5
TGCGCCAGCAGCCCCCTTCTCGGGAAACAAGAGACCCAGTACTTC
CASSPLLGKQETQYF
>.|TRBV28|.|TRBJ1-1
TGTGCCAGCAGCCCCGGCGGGGCGCGCACTGAAGCTTTCTTT
CASSPGGARTEAFF
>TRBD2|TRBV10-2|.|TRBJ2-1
TGCGCCAGCACCGAGGAACTAGCGGGACGTAATGAGCAGTTCTTC
CASTEELAGRNEQFF
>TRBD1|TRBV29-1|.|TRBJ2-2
TGCAGCGTATCCGGGACAGGGGGCTGGGACACCGGGGAGCTGTTTTTT
CSVSGTGGWDTGELFF
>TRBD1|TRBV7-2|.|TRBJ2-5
TGTGCCAGCAGCCGGGACAGGCGAGAGACCCAGTACTTC
CASSRDRRETQYF
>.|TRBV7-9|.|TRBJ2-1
TGTGCCAGCAGCTTCAGGACAGCCCTTAATGAGCAGTTCTTC
CASSFRTALNEQFF
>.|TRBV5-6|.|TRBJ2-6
TGTGCCAGCAGCCCCCCTCCTGGGGCCAACGTCCTGACTTTC
CASSPPPGANVLTF
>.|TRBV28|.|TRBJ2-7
TGTGCCAGCAGTTCCCCGGACAACGACGAGCAGTACTTC
CASSSPDNDEQYF
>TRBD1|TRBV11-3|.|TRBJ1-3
TGTGCCAGCAGCGGCAGGGACAGGGGAACTGGAAACACCATATATTTT
CASSGRDRGTGNTIYF
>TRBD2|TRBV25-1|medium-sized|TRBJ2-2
TGTGCCAGCAGTGAAGGGAGGGACACCGGGGAGCTGTTTTTT
CASSEGRDTGELFF
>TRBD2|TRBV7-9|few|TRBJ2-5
TGTGCCACCCTGGGGTCCCCGGGACTATACGAGACCCAGTACTTC
CATLGSPGLYETQYF
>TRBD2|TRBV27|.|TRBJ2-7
TGTGCCAGCAGTCCCCTGGCTAGCGGGGGGACCTACGAGCAGTACTTC
CASSPLASGGTYEQYF
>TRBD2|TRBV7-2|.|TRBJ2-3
TGTGCCAGCAGCTCCCAAGGAACTAGCGGGGCAGATACGCAGTATTTT
CASSSQGTSGADTQYF
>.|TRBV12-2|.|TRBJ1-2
TGTGCAAGTCGCTTAGTTTACGACTCCGCGGCAGGGAGGCTTTATGGCTACACCTTC
CASRLVYDSAAGRLYGYTF
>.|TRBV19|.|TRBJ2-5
TGTGCCAGTAGTCCCCAGGGTGGCCGAGAGACCCAGTACTTC
CASSPQGGRETQYF
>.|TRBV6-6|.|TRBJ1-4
TGTGCCAGCACCCACCGGTGGAGTGAAAAACTGTTTTTT
CASTHRWSEKLFF
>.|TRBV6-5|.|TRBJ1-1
TGTGCCAGCGGCAGGGGAAGGATGAACACTGAAGCTTTCTTT
CASGRGRMNTEAFF
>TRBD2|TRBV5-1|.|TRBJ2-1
TGCGCCAGCAGCCAGGAGGGACTAGCGGGAGTTAATGAGCAGTTCTTC
CASSQEGLAGVNEQFF
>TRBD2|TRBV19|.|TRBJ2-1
TGTGCCAGTAGTAGGGGACTAGCGGACAAGAATTGGCAGTTCTTC
CASSRGLADKNWQFF
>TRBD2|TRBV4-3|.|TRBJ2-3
TGCGCCAGCAGCCAAGGCATCCTAGCGGGAGTTGGAGATACGCAGTATTTT
CASSQGILAGVGDTQYF
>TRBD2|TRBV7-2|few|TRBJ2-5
TGTGCCAGCAGCTTAGGGACTAGCGGGAGGCGGGTGGGAGAGACCCAGTACTTC
CASSLGTSGRRVGETQYF
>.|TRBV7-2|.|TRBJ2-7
TGTGCCAGCAGCTGGATGCGGCAGGGAACCCGCGAGCAGTACTTC
CASSWMRQGTREQYF
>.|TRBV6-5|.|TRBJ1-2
TGTGCCAGCAGTTACTTGGGACAAAACTATGGCTACACCTTC
CASSYLGQNYGYTF
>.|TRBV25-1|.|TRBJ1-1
TGTGCCAGCAGTGAAATAGGGCAGAGGGTGAACACTGAAGCTTTCTTT
CASSEIGQRVNTEAFF
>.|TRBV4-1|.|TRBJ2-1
TGCGCCAGCAGCCAAGGGGCTGGACGGGAGAGCTCCTACAATGAGCAGTTCTTC
CASSQGAGRESSYNEQFF
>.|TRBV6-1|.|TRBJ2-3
TGTGCCACCTACAGGGAACCCCTTACAGATACGCAGTATTTT
CATYREPLTDTQYF
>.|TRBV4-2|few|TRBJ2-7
TGTGCCAGCAGCCAAGTTTGGCGGGAAACCTACGAGCAGTACTTC
CASSQVWRETYEQYF
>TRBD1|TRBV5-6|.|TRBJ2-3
TGTGCCAGCAGCGCCATACAGGGGACGAGCACAGATACGCAGTATTTT
CASSAIQGTSTDTQYF
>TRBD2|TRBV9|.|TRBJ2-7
TGTGCCAGCAGCGCGACCCCAGGGACTATCCACGAGCAGTACTTC
CASSATPGTIHEQYF
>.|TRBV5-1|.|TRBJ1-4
TGCGCCAGCAGCTTGGAGGCCAGGGGTTCTAATGAAAAACTGTTTTTT
CASSLEARGSNEKLFF
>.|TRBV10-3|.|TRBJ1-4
TGTGCCATCAGTGAAACTACAGGGGAAAAACTGTTTTTT
CAISETTGEKLFF
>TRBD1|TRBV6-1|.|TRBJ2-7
TGTGCCAGCAGGGACAGGGGAGACTACGAGCAGTACTTC
CASRDRGDYEQYF
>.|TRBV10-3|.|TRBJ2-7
TGTGCCATCGGACCGGACAGCTACGAGCAGTACTTC
CAIGPDSYEQYF
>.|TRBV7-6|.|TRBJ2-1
TGTGCCAGCAGCTTAGTAGAGAACAATGAGCAGTTCTTC
CASSLVENNEQFF